This T cell receptor beta chain was documented in a study of cytomegalovirus exposure and HLA in healthy donors. PCR was performed using 60 Vbeta and 13 Jbeta primers. Profiling relied on immunoSEQ multiplex PCR, and the TCRdb table lists in-frame clones only, not all of them. The sample holds around 170,000 clones; 80% to 85% are singletons and the top ten take around 0.41%. The sample holds a few counts of this clone. Sample: PBMCs. The sequence was obtained from a boy younger than 10 in good health and CMV-seronegative.

The CDR3, as DNA: TGTGCCAGCAGCGTGGGGGGACAGGGCACCATCTCTGGAAACACCATATATTTT. It yields the protein CASSVGGQGTISGNTIYF. This chain uses TRBV9 with TRBJ1-3; TRBD1 matches at 9 bases. Germline-derived CDR1 and CDR2 are SGDLS and YYNGEE. V lost 2 bases, J lost 0 bases, and 9 bases stayed unmatched. The length of the CDR3 is 18 residues.